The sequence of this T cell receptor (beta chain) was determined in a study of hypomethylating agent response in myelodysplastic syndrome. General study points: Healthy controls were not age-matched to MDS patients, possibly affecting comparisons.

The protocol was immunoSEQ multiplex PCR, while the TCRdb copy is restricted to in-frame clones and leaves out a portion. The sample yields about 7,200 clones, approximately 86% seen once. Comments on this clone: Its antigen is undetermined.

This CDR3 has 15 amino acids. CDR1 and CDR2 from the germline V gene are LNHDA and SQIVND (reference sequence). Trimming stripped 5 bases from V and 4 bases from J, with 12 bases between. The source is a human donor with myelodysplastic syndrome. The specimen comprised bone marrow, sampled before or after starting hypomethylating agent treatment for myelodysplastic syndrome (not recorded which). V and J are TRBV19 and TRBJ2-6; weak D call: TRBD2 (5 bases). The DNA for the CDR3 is TGTGCCAGTAGTTCAACGGGGTGGGGGGCCAACGTCCTGACTTTC. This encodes CASSSTGWGANVLTF.